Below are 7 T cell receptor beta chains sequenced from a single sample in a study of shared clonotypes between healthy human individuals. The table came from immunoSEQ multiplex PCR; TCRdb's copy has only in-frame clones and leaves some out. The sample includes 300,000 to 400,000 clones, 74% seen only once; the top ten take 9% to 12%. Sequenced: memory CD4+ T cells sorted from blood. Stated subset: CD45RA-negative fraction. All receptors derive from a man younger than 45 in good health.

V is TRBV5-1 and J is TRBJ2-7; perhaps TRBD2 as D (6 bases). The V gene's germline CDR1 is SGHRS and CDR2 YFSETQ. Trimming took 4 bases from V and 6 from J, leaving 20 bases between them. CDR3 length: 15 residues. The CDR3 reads CASSPEGQVYGEQYF. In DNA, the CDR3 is TGCGCCAGCAGCCCGGAGGGCCAGGTGTATGGCGAGCAGTACTTC.

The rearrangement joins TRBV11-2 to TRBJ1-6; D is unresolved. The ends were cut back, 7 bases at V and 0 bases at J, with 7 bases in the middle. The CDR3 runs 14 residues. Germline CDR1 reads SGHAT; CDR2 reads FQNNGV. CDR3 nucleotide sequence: TGTGCCAGCACACGCAGCTCCTATAATTCACCCCTCCACTTT. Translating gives CASTRSSYNSPLHF.

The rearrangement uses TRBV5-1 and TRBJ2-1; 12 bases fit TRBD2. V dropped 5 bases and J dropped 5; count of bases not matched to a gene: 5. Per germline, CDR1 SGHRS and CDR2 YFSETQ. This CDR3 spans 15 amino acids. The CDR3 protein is CASSKLAGGNNEQFF. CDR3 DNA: TGCGCCAGCAGTAAACTAGCGGGAGGCAACAATGAGCAGTTCTTC.

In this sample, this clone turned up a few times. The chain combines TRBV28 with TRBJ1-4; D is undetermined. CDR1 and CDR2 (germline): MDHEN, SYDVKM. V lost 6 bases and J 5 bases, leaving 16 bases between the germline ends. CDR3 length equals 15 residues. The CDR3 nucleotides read TGTGCCAGCAGCCTTCCCGTTACCTGGAATGAAAAACTGTTTTTT. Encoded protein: CASSLPVTWNEKLFF.

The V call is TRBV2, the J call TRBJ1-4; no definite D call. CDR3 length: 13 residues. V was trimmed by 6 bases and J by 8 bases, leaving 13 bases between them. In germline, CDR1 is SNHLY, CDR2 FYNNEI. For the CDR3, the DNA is TGTGCCAGCAGGTCTCCAACGGCAGAAAAACTGTTTTTT. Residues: CASRSPTAEKLFF.

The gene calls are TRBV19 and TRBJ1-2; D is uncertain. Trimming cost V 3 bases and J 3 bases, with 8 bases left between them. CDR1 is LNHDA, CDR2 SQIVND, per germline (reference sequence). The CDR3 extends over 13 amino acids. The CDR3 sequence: CASSISGDYGYTF. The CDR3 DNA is TGTGCCAGTAGTATCTCTGGGGACTATGGCTACACCTTC.

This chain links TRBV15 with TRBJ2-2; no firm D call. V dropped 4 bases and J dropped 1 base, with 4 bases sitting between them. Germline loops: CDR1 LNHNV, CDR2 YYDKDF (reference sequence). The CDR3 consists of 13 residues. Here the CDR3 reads CATSKQNTGELFF. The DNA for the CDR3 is TGTGCCACCAGCAAGCAGAACACCGGGGAGCTGTTTTTT.